This T cell receptor (beta chain) was recovered during a study of shared clonotypes between healthy human individuals. Background on the study: CD8 memory received one plate per donor, CD8 naive two, CD4 memory three and CD4 naive three. General study points: Though the depth was large, rarefaction showed that sorted-subset sequencing was incomplete.

Note on this clone: The target antigen is unknown.

DNA at around 210 ng, 25,000 to 35,000 T cell genomes, went into sorted-subset replicate PCRs. Original data processing: Junction-only immunoSEQ sequences carried no quality scores, so filtering differed. Assay used: immunoSEQ multiplex PCR; TCRdb lists only in-frame clones, some missing. That table supplies the V and J calls and clone size; D and trimming were determined from the DNA. The sample has roughly 380,000 clones, just over 95% seen once. Looked up from germline, CDR1 is MDHEN and CDR2 is SYDVKM. CDR3 length equals 15 residues. Losses at the gene ends were 2 bases for V and 2 bases for J; bases not matched to a gene: 3.

This sequence was found in a man aged 25 to 40 in good health. The chain has TRBV28 and TRBJ2-3; 8 bases map to TRBD2. Sequenced: memory CD8+ T cells sorted from blood. Subset here: CD45RO+ cells pooled with CCR7-negative TemRA cells. CDR3 amino acids: CASSLPGLVTDTQYF. In DNA, the CDR3 is TGTGCCAGCAGTTTACCGGGACTAGTCACAGATACGCAGTATTTT.